The 30 T cell receptor beta chains below all came from one sample that was sequenced in a study of blood T cell repertoires in COVID-19. Only in-frame clones appear in the TCRdb table, and some are missing; sequencing was by immunoSEQ multiplex PCR. The sample contains under 80,000 clones, about 85% of which appear only once. Sequenced material: peripheral blood. These receptors were obtained from a man aged 70 or older with acute or convalescent COVID-19.

The chain recombines TRBV6-5 with TRBJ1-4; no definite D call. The CDR3 contains 15 residues. Germline lookup yields CDR1 MNHEY and CDR2 SVGAGI. Trimming took 3 bases from V and 3 from J, leaving 11 bases between them. The CDR3 sequence is CASSYLGSSNEKLFF. CDR3 DNA sequence: TGTGCCAGCAGTTATTTGGGGAGTTCTAATGAAAAACTGTTTTTT.

This sequence joins TRBV2 and TRBJ1-5, with D possibly matching TRBD1 (6 bases). The V end was cut by 4 bases, the J end by 9 bases, with 16 bases between. The CDR3 covers 14 residues. CDR1 and CDR2 from the germline V gene are SNHLY and FYNNEI. The CDR3: CASSAGTSDRPQHF. The CDR3 region has the DNA TGTGCCAGCAGTGCCGGGACAAGTGATCGGCCCCAGCATTTT.

The chain couples TRBV19 to TRBJ2-1, with 7 nucleotides matching TRBD1. Per germline, CDR1 LNHDA and CDR2 SQIVND (reference sequence). The CDR3 is made up of 13 amino acids. Losses at the gene ends were 6 bases for V and 5 bases for J; bases not matched to a gene: 4. The CDR3 DNA is TGTGCCAGTAGGACAGGGTTAGACAATGAGCAGTTCTTC. Its protein product is CASRTGLDNEQFF.

This clone was detected a few times. The chain recombines TRBV9 with TRBJ1-3; 9 nucleotides match TRBD1. Trimming took 2 bases from V and 7 from J; bases not matched to a gene: 4. CDR1 SGDLS and CDR2 YYNGEE come from the germline V gene. The CDR3 has 14 amino acids. The chain's CDR3 is CASSVSGTGNTIYF. Written as DNA, the CDR3 is TGTGCCAGCAGCGTCTCCGGGACAGGGAACACCATATATTTT.

The V and J genes are TRBV19 and TRBJ2-2; a weak D match, TRBD2 (5 bases). Per germline, CDR1 LNHDA and CDR2 SQIVND (reference sequence). This CDR3 has 14 residues. Trimming removed 6 bases at V and 7 bases at J, with 15 bases between. The CDR3 here is CASSTFGDVGELFF. The CDR3 bases are TGTGCCAGTAGCACCTTCGGGGATGTCGGGGAGCTGTTTTTT.

This chain joins TRBV11-2 and TRBJ2-3; TRBD1 matches at 7 bases. V shed 4 bases and J 3 bases; nucleotides not matched to a gene: 4. CDR3 size: 14 residues. The germline CDR1 and CDR2 sequences are SGHAT and FQNNGV. CDR3 sequence: CASSWGTATDTQYF. The CDR3 DNA reads TGTGCCAGCAGCTGGGGGACAGCTACAGATACGCAGTATTTT.

V and J are TRBV13 and TRBJ1-5; D remains unclear. This CDR3 has 15 amino acids. V lost 0 bases and J 4 bases, leaving 10 bases between the germline ends. Per germline, CDR1 PRHDT and CDR2 FYEKMQ (reference sequence). The DNA of the CDR3 is TGTGCCAGCAGCTTAGGGGCGGGCCGGAATCAGCCCCAGCATTTT. This encodes CASSLGAGRNQPQHF.

The chain combines TRBV28 with TRBJ2-7; 9 nucleotides line up with TRBD1. CDR3 size: 15 residues. CDR1 is MDHEN, CDR2 SYDVKM, per germline. The ends lost 7 bases at V and 3 bases at J; junction bases unmatched: 10. Here the CDR3 DNA reads TGTGCCAGCAACGCTCGGGGGACAGGGTACTACGAGCAGTACTTC. It translates to CASNARGTGYYEQYF.

The V gene is TRBV6-5, the J gene TRBJ2-7, with D possibly matching TRBD2 (5 bases). Trimming removed 6 bases at V and 1 base at J, with 10 bases between. The CDR3 sequence is 13 residues long. Germline CDR1 and CDR2: MNHEY and SVGAGI. The CDR3: CASSAPGSYEQYF. CDR3 DNA sequence: TGTGCCAGCAGCGCTCCGGGGTCCTACGAGCAGTACTTC.

The V gene is TRBV5-4, the J gene TRBJ2-7, with a tentative D call TRBD1 (5 bases). CDR1 is SGHNT, CDR2 YYREEE, per germline (reference sequence). V was trimmed by 0 bases and J by 3 bases, leaving 10 bases between them. The CDR3 covers 14 residues. CDR3 nucleotides: TGTGCCAGCAGCTTGGCCCAGGGAAACTACGAGCAGTACTTC. Protein sequence: CASSLAQGNYEQYF.

The V and J genes are TRBV5-1 and TRBJ2-3, with 8 bases fitting TRBD2. Germline loops: CDR1 SGHRS, CDR2 YFSETQ. Germline trimming cut 7 bases from V and 3 bases from J; bases unmatched to any gene: 7. CDR3 length: 14 residues. The CDR3 loop reads CASSRGGLTDTQYF. In DNA form, the CDR3 reads TGCGCCAGCTCCCGGGGGGGTCTTACAGATACGCAGTATTTT. The full variable domain, in which reference TRBV5-1 and TRBJ2-3 provide the parts outside the CDR3, is KAGVTQTPRYLIKTRGQQVTLSCSPISGHRSVSWYQQTPGQGLQFLFEYFSETQRNKGNFPGRFSGRQFSNSRSEMNVSTLELGDSALYLCASSRGGLTDTQYFGPGTRLTVL.

This rearrangement joins TRBV4-1 to TRBJ1-3; D gene uncertain. The CDR3 spans 16 residues. The germline V and J ends were trimmed by 0 bases and 4 bases, with 13 bases remaining between them. Per the germline V gene, CDR1 is MGHRA and CDR2 is YSYEKL. This CDR3 is CASSQDPSGRGNTIYF. Here the CDR3 DNA reads TGCGCCAGCAGCCAAGACCCAAGCGGGCGGGGAAACACCATATATTTT.

The gene calls are TRBV5-1 and TRBJ2-1, with a tentative D call TRBD2 (7 bases). Trimming stripped 7 bases from V and 0 bases from J, with 14 bases between. This CDR3 comprises 15 residues. CDR1 and CDR2 from the germline V gene are SGHRS and YFSETQ. The CDR3 reads CASRGGEGSYNEQFF. CDR3 DNA sequence: TGCGCCAGCCGCGGGGGCGAGGGCTCCTACAATGAGCAGTTCTTC.

The chain links TRBV28 to TRBJ2-5; 7 bases are a match to TRBD1. This CDR3 spans 15 amino acids. Germline V gene lookup returns CDR1 MDHEN and CDR2 SYDVKM. The V gene end was trimmed by 2 bases and the J gene end by 1 base; junction bases not matched to a gene: 4. Written as DNA, the CDR3 is TGTGCCAGCAGTTTACCCGGACAGGCCCAAGAGACCCAGTACTTC. Its protein product is CASSLPGQAQETQYF.

The chain combines TRBV5-5 with TRBJ2-7, with TRBD1 as a possible D gene (6 bases). V lost 0 bases to trimming and J lost 2 bases, with 12 bases between them. The CDR3 runs 15 residues. Germline V gene sequence: CDR1 SGHKS, CDR2 YYEKEE (reference sequence). Here the CDR3 reads CASSLATGTPYEQYF. DNA of the CDR3: TGTGCCAGCAGCTTGGCCACAGGGACCCCCTACGAGCAGTACTTC.

The chain carries TRBV19 and TRBJ2-2; the match to TRBD1 covers 9 bases. V trimming: 5 bases; J trimming: 3 bases; junction bases outside the gene matches: 7. CDR1 is LNHDA and CDR2 is SQIVND in the germline V gene (reference sequence). The CDR3 spans 16 residues. The CDR3 bases are TGTGCCAGTAGTGCCTCGGGACAGGGCTACACCGGGGAGCTGTTTTTT. The encoded protein is CASSASGQGYTGELFF.

Only a few counts were recorded for this clone. This sequence joins TRBV2 and TRBJ1-5, with TRBD1 identical over 12 bases. The CDR3 is 15 residues long. Germline values: CDR1 SNHLY, CDR2 FYNNEI. V lost 4 bases, J lost 7 bases, and 5 bases stayed unmatched. DNA of the CDR3: TGTGCCAGCAGTGTGGGACAGGGGGCTTGGCAGCCCCAGCATTTT. It yields the protein CASSVGQGAWQPQHF.

The chain links TRBV7-9 to TRBJ1-1; D is possibly TRBD1 (6 bases). Germline V gene data show CDR1 as SEHNR and CDR2 as FQNEAQ (reference sequence). With 5 bases removed from V and 0 bases from J, the gap between germline ends came to 10 bases. The CDR3 covers 14 residues. CDR3 amino acids: CASSGGAVNTEAFF. In DNA, the CDR3 is TGTGCCAGCAGCGGGGGGGCAGTGAACACTGAAGCTTTCTTT.

The rearrangement links TRBV29-1 to TRBJ2-7; 11 nucleotides align to TRBD1. The CDR3 contains 14 residues. Germline V CDR1 and CDR2: SQVTM, ANQGSEA. V was pared by 6 bases and J by 4 bases, with 8 bases of the junction left unmatched. The CDR3 loop reads CSVAGTGGLYEQYF. DNA of the CDR3: TGCAGCGTAGCCGGGACAGGGGGTTTGTACGAGCAGTACTTC.

This sequence joins TRBV5-1 and TRBJ2-2, with TRBD1 matching 8 bases. The V gene end was trimmed by 4 bases and the J gene end by 11 bases; junction bases not matched to a gene: 19. Germline V gene lookup returns CDR1 SGHRS and CDR2 YFSETQ. This CDR3 has 17 residues. CDR3 nucleotide sequence: TGCGCCAGCAGCAGTTTCGGGGTCCAGGGGGCGAGTCCAGAGCTGTTTTTT. Translated, it gives CASSSFGVQGASPELFF.

CDR3 region: CASGSTSGGEDTDTQYF. CDR3 nucleotide sequence: TGTGCTAGTGGTTCTACTAGCGGGGGTGAGGACACAGATACGCAGTATTTT. V is TRBV12-5 and J is TRBJ2-3; 11 positions agree with TRBD2. V shed 4 bases and J 2 bases; nucleotides not matched to a gene: 8. The germline V gene encodes CDR1 LGHNT and CDR2 FRNRAP. This CDR3 spans 17 amino acids.

The chain links TRBV5-1 to TRBJ1-1; the D is unclear. From germline, CDR1 is SGHRS and CDR2 YFSETQ. Trimming took off 4 bases at V and 0 bases at J, with 10 bases between the two ends. CDR3 length: 14 amino acids. This CDR3 is CASSGLGMNTEAFF. The CDR3 coding sequence is TGCGCCAGCAGCGGGTTGGGCATGAACACTGAAGCTTTCTTT.

The chain uses TRBV5-3 and TRBJ2-7, with D tentatively TRBD1 (7 bases). TRBV5-3 is labeled an ORF, and its function is uncertain. V was cut by 4 bases and J by 4 bases, with 12 bases left in between. The CDR3 consists of 13 residues. DNA of the CDR3: TGTGCCAGAAGCAAGGCAGGGGGGTACGAGCAGTACTTC. Its translation is CARSKAGGYEQYF.

This clone is medium-sized. The chain joins TRBV24-1 to TRBJ1-1; TRBD1 is a possible D gene (6 bases). Germline V CDR1 and CDR2: KGHDR, SFDVKD. CDR3 length: 19 residues. V lost 5 bases and J 3 bases, leaving 27 bases between the germline ends. The CDR3 nucleotides are TGTGCCACCAGTGTTAATTCTGTGGGGCGGACAGTGAGGGACACTGAAGCTTTCTTT. This gives the protein CATSVNSVGRTVRDTEAFF.

V and J are TRBV5-1 and TRBJ2-2; 13 bases agree with TRBD2. The CDR3 totals 17 residues. The V segment lost 4 bases and the J segment 3 bases; nucleotides outside the gene matches: 6. Per the germline V gene, CDR1 is SGHRS and CDR2 is YFSETQ. Here the CDR3 DNA reads TGCGCCAGCAGCCGCACTAGCGGGGGGGCGGACACCGGGGAGCTGTTTTTT. Translation: CASSRTSGGADTGELFF.

The chain joins TRBV27 to TRBJ2-5; a weak D match, TRBD2 (6 bases). Looked up from germline, CDR1 is MNHEY and CDR2 is SMNVEV (reference sequence). V dropped 5 bases and J dropped 5 bases, with 12 bases sitting between them. CDR3 length equals 13 residues. The CDR3 reads CASSQSRGETQYF. The CDR3 region has the DNA TGTGCCAGCAGTCAAAGCCGGGGGGAGACCCAGTACTTC.

This clone has more than one count but fewer than ten. The chain couples TRBV9 to TRBJ2-7; D is perhaps TRBD2 (5 bases). Per the germline V gene, CDR1 is SGDLS and CDR2 is YYNGEE. Between the trimmed V and J ends, which lost 0 bases and 2 bases, there was a span of 12 bases. There are 15 residues in the CDR3. The CDR3 is CASSVAPGSPYEQYF. The CDR3 DNA follows: TGTGCCAGCAGCGTAGCCCCGGGATCTCCCTACGAGCAGTACTTC.

The chain employs TRBV7-9 and TRBJ1-4; 10 bases are a match to TRBD1. Germline V gene sequence: CDR1 SEHNR, CDR2 FQNEAQ (reference sequence). V trimming: 1 base; J trimming: 6 bases; junction bases outside the gene matches: 2. CDR3 length equals 15 residues. CDR3 region: CASSLGQGADEKLFF. CDR3 coding DNA: TGTGCCAGCAGCTTAGGACAGGGGGCGGATGAAAAACTGTTTTTT.

V usage is TRBV28 and J usage is TRBJ1-1; TRBD1 matches 7 bases. This CDR3 has 15 amino acids. Germline V gene lookup returns CDR1 MDHEN and CDR2 SYDVKM. Trimming took 5 bases from V and 5 from J; bases not matched to a gene: 11. CDR3 sequence (DNA): TGTGCCAGCAGTCTGCAACAGGGGCGAGGTACTGAAGCTTTCTTT. This gives the protein CASSLQQGRGTEAFF.

The table lists this clone with a count of one. The chain couples TRBV6-5 to TRBJ1-4; 8 positions agree with TRBD1. After removal of 6 bases from V and 11 bases from J, the junction contained 11 bases not matched to a gene. This CDR3 contains 14 residues. Looked up from germline, CDR1 is MNHEY and CDR2 is SVGAGI. The CDR3 DNA follows: TGTGCCAGCAGGAATCAATACAGGGGGAATAAACTGTTTTTT. Protein product: CASRNQYRGNKLFF.